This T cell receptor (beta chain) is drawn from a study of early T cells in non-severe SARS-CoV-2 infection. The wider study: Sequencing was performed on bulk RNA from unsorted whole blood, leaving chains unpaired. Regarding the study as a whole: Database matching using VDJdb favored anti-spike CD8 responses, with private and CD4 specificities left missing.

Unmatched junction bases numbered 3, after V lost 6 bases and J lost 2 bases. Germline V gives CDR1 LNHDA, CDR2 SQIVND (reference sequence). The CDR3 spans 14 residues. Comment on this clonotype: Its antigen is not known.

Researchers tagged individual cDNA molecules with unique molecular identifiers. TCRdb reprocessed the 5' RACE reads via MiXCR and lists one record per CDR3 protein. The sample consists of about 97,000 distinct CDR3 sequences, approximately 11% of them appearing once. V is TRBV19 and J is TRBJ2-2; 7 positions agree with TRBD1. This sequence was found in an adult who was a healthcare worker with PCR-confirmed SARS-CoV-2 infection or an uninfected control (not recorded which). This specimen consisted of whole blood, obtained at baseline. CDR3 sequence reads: CASRGTANTGELFF. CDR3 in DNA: TGTGCCAGTAGGGGGACAGCAAACACCGGGGAGCTGTTTTTT. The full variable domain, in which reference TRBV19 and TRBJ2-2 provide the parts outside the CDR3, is DGGITQSPKYLFRKEGQNVTLSCEQNLNHDAMYWYRQDPGQGLRLIYYSQIVNDFQKGDIAEGYSVSREKKESFPLTVTSAQKNPTAFYLCASRGTANTGELFFGEGSRLTVL.